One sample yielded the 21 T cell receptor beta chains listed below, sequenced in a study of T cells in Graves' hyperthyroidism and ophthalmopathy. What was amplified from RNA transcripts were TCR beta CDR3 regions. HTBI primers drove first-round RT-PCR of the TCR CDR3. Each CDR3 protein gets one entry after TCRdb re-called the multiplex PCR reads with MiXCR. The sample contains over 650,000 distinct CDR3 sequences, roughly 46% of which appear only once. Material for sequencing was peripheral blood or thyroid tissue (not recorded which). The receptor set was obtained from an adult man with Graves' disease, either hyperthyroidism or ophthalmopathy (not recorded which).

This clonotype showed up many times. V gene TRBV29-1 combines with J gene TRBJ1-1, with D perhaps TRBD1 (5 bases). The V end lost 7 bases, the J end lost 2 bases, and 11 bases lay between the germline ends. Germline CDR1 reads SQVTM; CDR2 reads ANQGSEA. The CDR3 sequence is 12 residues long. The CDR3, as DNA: TGCAGCGCGGACACGGCCAACACTGAAGCTTTCTTT. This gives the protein CSADTANTEAFF.

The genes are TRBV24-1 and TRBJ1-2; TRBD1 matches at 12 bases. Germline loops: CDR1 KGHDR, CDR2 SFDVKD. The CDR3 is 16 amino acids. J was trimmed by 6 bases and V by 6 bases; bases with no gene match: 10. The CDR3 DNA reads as TGTGCCACCAGTCCAACCTTGGGACAGGGGGCGGATGGCTACACCTTC. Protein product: CATSPTLGQGADGYTF.

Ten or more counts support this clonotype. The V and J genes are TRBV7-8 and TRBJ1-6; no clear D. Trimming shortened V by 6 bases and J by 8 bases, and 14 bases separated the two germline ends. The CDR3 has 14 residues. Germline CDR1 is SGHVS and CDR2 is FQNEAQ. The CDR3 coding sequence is TGTGCCAGCAGTAAGCTGCGGGGTGATTCACCCCTCCACTTT. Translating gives CASSKLRGDSPLHF.

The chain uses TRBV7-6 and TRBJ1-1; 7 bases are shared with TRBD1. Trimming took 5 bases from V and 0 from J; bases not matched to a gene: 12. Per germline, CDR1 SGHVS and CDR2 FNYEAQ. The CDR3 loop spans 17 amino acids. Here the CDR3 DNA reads TGTGCCAGCAGCGGCGACAGGGACCCTAACATGAACACTGAAGCTTTCTTT. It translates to CASSGDRDPNMNTEAFF.

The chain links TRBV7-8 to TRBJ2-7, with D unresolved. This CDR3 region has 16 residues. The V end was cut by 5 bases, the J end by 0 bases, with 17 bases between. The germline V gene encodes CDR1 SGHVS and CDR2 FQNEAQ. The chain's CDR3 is CASSQESLTPSYEQYF. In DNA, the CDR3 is TGTGCCAGCAGCCAAGAGTCATTAACTCCCTCCTACGAGCAGTACTTC.

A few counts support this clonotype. The CDR3 reads CASSLRQGTGSYEQYF. CDR3 sequence (DNA): TGTGCCAGTAGTTTGCGACAGGGGACTGGAAGCTACGAGCAGTACTTC. The V call is TRBV19, the J call TRBJ2-7; 8 bases are a match to TRBD1. The germline gives CDR1 LNHDA, CDR2 SQIVND (reference sequence). The CDR3 is 16 amino acids. Trimming at V came to 5 bases and at J to 3 bases, leaving 12 bases not matched to a gene.

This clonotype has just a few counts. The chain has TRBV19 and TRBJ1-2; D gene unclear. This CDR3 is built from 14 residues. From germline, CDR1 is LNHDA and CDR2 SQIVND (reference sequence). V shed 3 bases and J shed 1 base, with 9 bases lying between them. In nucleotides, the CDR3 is TGTGCCAGTAGTATTCTCCAGGTTAACTATGGCTACACCTTC. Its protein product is CASSILQVNYGYTF.

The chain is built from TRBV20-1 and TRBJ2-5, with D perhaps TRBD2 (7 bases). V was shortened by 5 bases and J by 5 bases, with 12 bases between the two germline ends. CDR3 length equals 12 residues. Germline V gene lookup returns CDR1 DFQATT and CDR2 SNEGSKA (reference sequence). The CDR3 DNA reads TGCAGTGCTCCTAAGGGGGGGGAGACCCAGTACTTC. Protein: CSAPKGGETQYF.

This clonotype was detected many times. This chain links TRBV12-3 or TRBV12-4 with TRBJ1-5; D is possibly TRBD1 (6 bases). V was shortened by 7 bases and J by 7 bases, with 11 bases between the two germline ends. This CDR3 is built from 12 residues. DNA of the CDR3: TGTGCCAGCACCACAGGGTTGCAGCCCCAGCATTTT. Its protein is CASTTGLQPQHF.

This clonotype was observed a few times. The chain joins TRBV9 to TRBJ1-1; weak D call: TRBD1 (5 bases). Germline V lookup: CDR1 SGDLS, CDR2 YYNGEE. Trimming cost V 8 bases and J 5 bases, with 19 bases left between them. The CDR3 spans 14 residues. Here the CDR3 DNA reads TGTGCCAGTACCATGGCCCCGGGGGGGACTGAAGCTTTCTTT. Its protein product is CASTMAPGGTEAFF.

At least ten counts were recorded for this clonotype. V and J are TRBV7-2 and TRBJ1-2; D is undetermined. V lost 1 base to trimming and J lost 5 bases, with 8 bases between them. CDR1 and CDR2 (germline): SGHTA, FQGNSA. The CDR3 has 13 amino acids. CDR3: CASSLVAEYGYTF. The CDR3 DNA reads TGTGCCAGCAGCTTAGTTGCTGAATATGGCTACACCTTC.

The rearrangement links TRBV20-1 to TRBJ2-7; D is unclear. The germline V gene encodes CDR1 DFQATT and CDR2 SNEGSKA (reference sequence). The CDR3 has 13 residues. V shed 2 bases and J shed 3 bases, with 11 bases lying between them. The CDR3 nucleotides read TGCAGTGCTAGATCGGAAGAAGGCTACGAGCAGTACTTC. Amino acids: CSARSEEGYEQYF.

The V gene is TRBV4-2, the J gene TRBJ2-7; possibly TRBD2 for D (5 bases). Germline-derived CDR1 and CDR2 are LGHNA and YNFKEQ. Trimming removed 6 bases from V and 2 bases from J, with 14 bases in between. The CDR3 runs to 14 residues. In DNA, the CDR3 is TGTGCCAGCAGTTTTAGGCCTAGCCCCTACGAGCAGTACTTC. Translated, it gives CASSFRPSPYEQYF.

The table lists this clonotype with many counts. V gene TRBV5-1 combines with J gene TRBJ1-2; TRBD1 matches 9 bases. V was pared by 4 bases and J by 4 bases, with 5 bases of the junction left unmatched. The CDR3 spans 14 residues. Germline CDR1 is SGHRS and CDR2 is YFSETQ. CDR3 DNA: TGCGCCAGCAGCGGAGGGACAGGGTTCTATGGCTACACCTTC. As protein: CASSGGTGFYGYTF.

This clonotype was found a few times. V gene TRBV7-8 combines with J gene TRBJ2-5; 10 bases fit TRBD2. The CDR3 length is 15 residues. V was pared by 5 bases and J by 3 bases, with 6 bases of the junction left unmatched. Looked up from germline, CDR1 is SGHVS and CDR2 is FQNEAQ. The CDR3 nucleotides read TGTGCCAGCAGCCACTTCCTAGCGGGGGAAGAGACCCAGTACTTC. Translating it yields CASSHFLAGEETQYF.

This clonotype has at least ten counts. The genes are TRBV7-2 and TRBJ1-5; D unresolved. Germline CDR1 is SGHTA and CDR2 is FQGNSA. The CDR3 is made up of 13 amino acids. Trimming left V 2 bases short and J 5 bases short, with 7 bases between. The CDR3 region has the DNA TGTGCCAGCAGCTTATGGGAAGATCAGCCCCAGCATTTT. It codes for CASSLWEDQPQHF.

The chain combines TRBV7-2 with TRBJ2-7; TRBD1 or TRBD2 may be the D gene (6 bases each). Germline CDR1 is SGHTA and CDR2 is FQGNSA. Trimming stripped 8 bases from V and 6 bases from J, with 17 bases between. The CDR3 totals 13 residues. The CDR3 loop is CASSPPQGGEQYF. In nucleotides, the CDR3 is TGTGCCAGCTCACCGCCACAGGGAGGCGAGCAGTACTTC.

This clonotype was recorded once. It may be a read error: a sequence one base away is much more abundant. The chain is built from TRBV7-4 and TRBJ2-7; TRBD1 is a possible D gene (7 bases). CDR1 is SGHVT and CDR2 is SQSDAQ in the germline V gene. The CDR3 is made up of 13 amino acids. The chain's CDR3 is CTSSVDREDEQYF. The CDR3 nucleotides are TGTACCAGCAGCGTAGACAGGGAGGACGAGCAGTACTTC.

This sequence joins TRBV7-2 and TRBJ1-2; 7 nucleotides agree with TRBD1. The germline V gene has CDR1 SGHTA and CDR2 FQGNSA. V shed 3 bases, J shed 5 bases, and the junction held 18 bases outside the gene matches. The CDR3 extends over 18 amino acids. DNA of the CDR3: TGTGCCAGCAGCTTGGGGTCCTCGGGGACAGTTCCCCGTTATGGCTACACCTTC. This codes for CASSLGSSGTVPRYGYTF.

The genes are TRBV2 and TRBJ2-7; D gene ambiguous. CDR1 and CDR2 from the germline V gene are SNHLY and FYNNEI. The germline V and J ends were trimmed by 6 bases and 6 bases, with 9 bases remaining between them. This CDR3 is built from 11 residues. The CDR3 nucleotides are TGTGCCAGCAGCCGAGTAGGCGAGCAGTACTTC. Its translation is CASSRVGEQYF.

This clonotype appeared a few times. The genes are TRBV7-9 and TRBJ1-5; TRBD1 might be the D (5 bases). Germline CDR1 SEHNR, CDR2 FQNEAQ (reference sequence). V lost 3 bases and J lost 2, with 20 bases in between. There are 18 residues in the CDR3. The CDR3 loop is CASSLGRDLAGGNQPQHF. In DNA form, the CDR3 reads TGTGCCAGCAGCTTGGGCAGGGATCTAGCGGGGGGCAATCAGCCCCAGCATTTT.